Following are 25 T cell receptor beta chains from one sample sequenced in a study of vaccination effects on CD4 cells after COVID-19 (dated by TCRdb to between 2021 and 2024). Libraries were built with the immunoSEQ multiplex PCR assay. TCRdb retrieved this table from immuneACCESS and kept in-frame rearrangements only. Not all clones are present; in checked studies, unresolved V genes account for under half, and no reason is known for the remainder. For this sample there are 40,000 to 45,000 clones; around 76% appear just once. Clones ranked in the top ten supply 10% to 14% of the sample. In the ViraFEST assay, PBMC were stimulated with viral peptide pools, and antigen-specific CD4+ T cell clonotypes were then identified by expansion using TCR sequencing. After more than 9 days of culture, CD4+ T cells were isolated with the EasySep CD4+ T cell isolation kit. None of the healthy vaccine recipients had a prior SARS-CoV-2 infection, which was confirmed by nucleocapsid antibody tests that came back negative both before and after vaccination.

The antigens these receptors bind are not known. Here the sequenced sample was CD4+ T cells from PBMCs cultured with SARS-CoV-2 spike peptides, taken before COVID-19 vaccination. This sample's cell subset or site label indicates: SARS-CoV-2 spike overlapping peptide pool stimulation. These receptor sequences come from a human donor who received a COVID-19 vaccine.

CDR3 coding DNA: TGCGCCAGCAGCATCGACGGGAAGAACACTGAAGCTTTCTTT. This encodes CASSIDGKNTEAFF. The chain uses TRBV5-1 and TRBJ1-1; D call uncertain. Germline V gene data show CDR1 as SGHRS and CDR2 as YFSETQ. This CDR3 is 14 amino acids long. Trimming left V 4 bases short and J 1 base short, with 11 bases between.

The chain uses TRBV7-2 and TRBJ2-7, with D hard to call. Trimming took off 7 bases at V and 2 bases at J, with 18 bases between the two ends. The CDR3 contains 15 residues. Germline lookup yields CDR1 SGHTA and CDR2 FQGNSA. This CDR3 is CASNPPGPETYEQYV. For the CDR3, the DNA is TGTGCCAGCAACCCCCCTGGGCCCGAAACCTACGAGCAGTACGTC.

This clone was detected a few times. This chain joins TRBV12-3 or TRBV12-4 and TRBJ1-2; D might be TRBD1 (6 bases). The V end was cut by 2 bases, the J end by 6 bases, with 10 bases between. This CDR3 contains 13 residues. The CDR3: CASSLQGNHGYTF. The CDR3 coding sequence is TGTGCCAGCAGTTTACAGGGGAACCATGGCTACACCTTC.

V is TRBV28 and J is TRBJ1-1; D is possibly TRBD1 (6 bases). CDR1 is MDHEN and CDR2 is SYDVKM in the germline V gene. The CDR3 has 13 amino acids. Trimming shortened V by 7 bases and J by 4 bases, and 13 bases separated the two germline ends. The CDR3: CASNQGGGTEAFF. In DNA form, the CDR3 reads TGTGCCAGCAACCAGGGAGGGGGCACTGAAGCTTTCTTT.

The chain couples TRBV12-3 or TRBV12-4 to TRBJ1-5, with no clear D. The CDR3 is made up of 13 amino acids. Deletions cut 7 bases from V and 1 base from J, with 8 bases between. The CDR3 bases are TGTGCCAGCACCGACTTCAGCAATCAGCCCCAGCATTTT. It yields the protein CASTDFSNQPQHF.

The V call is TRBV7-2, the J call TRBJ2-5, with D unclear. V shed 3 bases and J shed 2 bases, with 7 bases lying between them. Germline V gene sequence: CDR1 SGHTA, CDR2 FQGNSA. The CDR3 consists of 13 residues. DNA for the CDR3: TGTGCCAGCAGCTTCAACAGACAAGAGACCCAGTACTTC. This encodes CASSFNRQETQYF.

The chain couples TRBV6-5 to TRBJ2-3; D unresolved. The V end was cut by 3 bases, the J end by 5 bases, with 18 bases between. Per germline, CDR1 MNHEY and CDR2 SVGAGI. The CDR3 runs to 16 residues. The chain's CDR3 is CASSYSWLGVGDTQYF. CDR3 in DNA: TGTGCCAGCAGTTATAGTTGGCTAGGAGTGGGAGATACGCAGTATTTT.

The rearrangement joins TRBV6-2 or TRBV6-3 to TRBJ1-1; the D is unclear. V gave up 6 bases and J gave up 0 bases, with 8 bases separating them. Looked up from germline, CDR1 is MNHEY and CDR2 is SVGEGT. This CDR3 contains 13 residues. CDR3: CASSLTLNTEAFF. The CDR3 DNA reads TGTGCCAGCAGCCTGACATTGAACACTGAAGCTTTCTTT.

The V gene is TRBV3-1 (or the pseudogene TRBV3-2), the J gene TRBJ1-1; D is unresolved. Germline lookup yields CDR1 LGHDT and CDR2 YNNKEL (reference sequence). Deletions cut 0 bases from V and 10 bases from J, with 21 bases between. CDR3 size: 16 residues. In DNA, the CDR3 is TGTGCCAGCAGCCAAGATCGTGGGAGGGTACGGTCCTCAGCTTTCTTT. Its translation: CASSQDRGRVRSSAFF.

This clone was seen only a few times. The gene calls are TRBV5-1 and TRBJ2-2; TRBD1 matches at 7 bases. Germline trimming cut 4 bases from V and 6 bases from J; bases unmatched to any gene: 9. The CDR3 loop spans 15 amino acids. CDR1 and CDR2 from the germline V gene are SGHRS and YFSETQ. In nucleotides, the CDR3 is TGCGCCAGCAGCAGCGACAGGGTGTTCGCCGGGGAGCTGTTTTTT. Translating it yields CASSSDRVFAGELFF.

V and J are TRBV25-1 and TRBJ2-7, with a tentative D call TRBD2 (6 bases). The CDR3 covers 15 residues. V lost 3 bases, J lost 3 bases, and 15 bases lay in between. CDR1 is MGHDK, CDR2 SYGVNS, per germline. The CDR3 DNA is TGTGCCAGCAGTGATCCTAGGAGGGGAAACTACGAGCAGTACGTC. Its translation is CASSDPRRGNYEQYV.

The chain carries TRBV2 and TRBJ2-2; TRBD1 agrees at 8 bases. Germline assignment: CDR1 SNHLY and CDR2 FYNNEI. The CDR3 is 14 amino acids. The V and J ends lost 5 bases and 5 bases, in that order; junction bases with no gene match: 4. This CDR3 reads CASSIQGATGELFF. In DNA form, the CDR3 reads TGTGCCAGCAGTATTCAGGGGGCGACCGGGGAGCTGTTTTTT.

The count of this clone is one. The chain carries TRBV5-1 and TRBJ1-6; TRBD1 agrees at 7 bases. V shed 0 bases, J shed 7 bases, and the junction held 4 bases outside the gene matches. This CDR3 is 15 amino acids long. CDR1 is SGHRS and CDR2 is YFSETQ in the germline V gene. CDR3 in DNA: TGCGCCAGCAGCTTGGCGGGACAGACGAATTCACCCCTCCACTTT. It is translated as CASSLAGQTNSPLHF.

This rearrangement joins TRBV6-4 to TRBJ1-1; a weak D match, TRBD1 (5 bases). This CDR3 spans 14 amino acids. The V end was cut by 4 bases, the J end by 4 bases, with 13 bases between. Germline lookup yields CDR1 MRHNA and CDR2 SNTAGT. The DNA for the CDR3 is TGTGCCAGCAGTGTCGACCTGAGGGGCACTGAAGCTTTCTTT. This sequence encodes CASSVDLRGTEAFF.

This sequence joins TRBV6-5 and TRBJ1-1, with TRBD1 identical over 8 bases. The ends lost 3 bases at V and 3 bases at J; junction bases unmatched: 9. The CDR3 is made up of 16 amino acids. The germline V gene encodes CDR1 MNHEY and CDR2 SVGAGI. Here the CDR3 reads CASSYVRGRRDTEAFF. The CDR3 DNA follows: TGTGCCAGCAGTTATGTCAGGGGGCGTAGGGACACTGAAGCTTTCTTT.

The chain recombines TRBV7-3 with TRBJ2-3; 12 bases line up with TRBD2. Germline CDR1 is SGHTA and CDR2 is FQGTGA. The CDR3 has 16 amino acids. The V segment lost 3 bases and the J segment 5 bases; nucleotides outside the gene matches: 6. CDR3 loop: CASSFSSGGARDTQYF. CDR3 bases: TGTGCCAGCAGCTTTTCTAGCGGGGGGGCCCGAGATACGCAGTATTTT.

V gene TRBV27 combines with J gene TRBJ2-3, with 7 bases matching TRBD1. Germline-derived CDR1 and CDR2 are MNHEY and SMNVEV (reference sequence). Trimming at V came to 4 bases and at J to 3 bases, leaving 10 bases not matched to a gene. This CDR3 spans 16 amino acids. The CDR3 nucleotides are TGTGCCAGCAGTTCAAACAGGGGATTTGGTACAGATACGCAGTATTTT. It translates to CASSSNRGFGTDTQYF.

This clone was recorded only once. This chain connects TRBV6-6 to TRBJ1-3; D gene unclear. Germline-derived CDR1 and CDR2 are MNHNY and SVGAGI (reference sequence). The CDR3 length is 14 residues. With 2 bases removed from V and 4 bases from J, the gap between germline ends came to 9 bases. CDR3 amino acids: CASSYPIAGNTIYF. CDR3 coding DNA: TGTGCCAGCAGTTACCCAATTGCAGGAAACACCATATATTTT.

The genes are TRBV28 and TRBJ2-5, with 10 bases aligning to TRBD2. J was trimmed by 5 bases and V by 2 bases; bases with no gene match: 8. Per the germline V gene, CDR1 is MDHEN and CDR2 is SYDVKM. The CDR3 spans 16 residues. This chain's CDR3 is CASSLPGAGGYETQYF. In DNA form, the CDR3 reads TGTGCCAGCAGTTTACCCGGAGCGGGGGGGTATGAGACCCAGTACTTC.

The V gene is TRBV5-1, the J gene TRBJ2-2; 8 positions match TRBD1. V gave up 4 bases and J gave up 6 bases; unmatched junction bases: 11. The CDR3 is 16 residues long. Germline CDR1 reads SGHRS; CDR2 reads YFSETQ. The CDR3 DNA follows: TGCGCCAGCAGCCAGGAGACAGGGGTGTATTCCGGGGAGCTGTTTTTT. Translated, it gives CASSQETGVYSGELFF.

This chain links TRBV2 with TRBJ1-6; D is undetermined. Germline CDR1 and CDR2: SNHLY and FYNNEI. CDR3 length: 15 residues. Between the trimmed V and J ends, which lost 6 bases and 4 bases, there was a span of 13 bases. The CDR3 loop reads CASRFDPSYNSPLHF. CDR3 nucleotides: TGTGCCAGCAGATTTGACCCAAGTTATAATTCACCCCTCCACTTT.

The chain's CDR3 is CASSLAQGGKLFF. For the CDR3, the DNA is TGTGCCAGCAGCTTAGCCCAGGGAGGCAAACTGTTTTTT. The chain has TRBV11-2 and TRBJ1-4; D may be TRBD1 (5 bases). Trimming shortened V by 1 base and J by 11 bases, and 11 bases separated the two germline ends. The germline CDR1 and CDR2 sequences are SGHAT and FQNNGV. The CDR3 sequence is 13 residues long.

The chain has TRBV3-1 (or the pseudogene TRBV3-2) and TRBJ2-3, with 9 bases identical to TRBD2. The CDR3 has 15 residues. After removal of 4 bases from V and 5 bases from J, the junction contained 7 bases not matched to a gene. Germline values: CDR1 LGHDT, CDR2 YNNKEL (reference sequence). CDR3 loop: CASSRGALAGDTQYF. The CDR3 DNA sequence: TGTGCCAGCAGCCGCGGGGCACTAGCGGGAGATACGCAGTATTTT.

This chain connects TRBV6-5 to TRBJ2-4; 7 bases are a match to TRBD1. The V gene end was trimmed by 6 bases and the J gene end by 0 bases; junction bases not matched to a gene: 5. CDR1 and CDR2 (germline): MNHEY, SVGAGI. CDR3 length equals 15 residues. The CDR3 DNA is TGTGCCAGCAGCCAAACAGGGGTAGCCAAAAACATTCAGTACTTC. Protein: CASSQTGVAKNIQYF.

The CDR3, as DNA: TGTGCCACCAGTCCCCAGGAACTTAACTATGGCTACACCTTC. It codes for CATSPQELNYGYTF. The V and J genes are TRBV24-1 and TRBJ1-2; no firm D call. This CDR3 is 14 amino acids long. Germline CDR1 and CDR2: KGHDR and SFDVKD. With 6 bases removed from V and 1 base from J, the gap between germline ends came to 11 bases.